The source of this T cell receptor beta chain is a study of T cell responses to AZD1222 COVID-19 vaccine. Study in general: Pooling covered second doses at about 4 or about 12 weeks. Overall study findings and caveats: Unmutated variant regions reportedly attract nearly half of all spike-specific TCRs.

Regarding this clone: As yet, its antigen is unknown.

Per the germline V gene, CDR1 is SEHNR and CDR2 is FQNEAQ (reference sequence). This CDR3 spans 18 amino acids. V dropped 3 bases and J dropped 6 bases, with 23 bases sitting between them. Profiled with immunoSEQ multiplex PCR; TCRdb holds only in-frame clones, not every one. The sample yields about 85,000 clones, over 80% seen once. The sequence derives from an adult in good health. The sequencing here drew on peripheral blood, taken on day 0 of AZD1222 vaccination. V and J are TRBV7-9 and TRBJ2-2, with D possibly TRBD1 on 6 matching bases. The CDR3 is CASSLLPGAKVNPGELFF. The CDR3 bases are TGTGCCAGCAGCTTGTTGCCAGGGGCGAAGGTCAACCCCGGGGAGCTGTTTTTT.